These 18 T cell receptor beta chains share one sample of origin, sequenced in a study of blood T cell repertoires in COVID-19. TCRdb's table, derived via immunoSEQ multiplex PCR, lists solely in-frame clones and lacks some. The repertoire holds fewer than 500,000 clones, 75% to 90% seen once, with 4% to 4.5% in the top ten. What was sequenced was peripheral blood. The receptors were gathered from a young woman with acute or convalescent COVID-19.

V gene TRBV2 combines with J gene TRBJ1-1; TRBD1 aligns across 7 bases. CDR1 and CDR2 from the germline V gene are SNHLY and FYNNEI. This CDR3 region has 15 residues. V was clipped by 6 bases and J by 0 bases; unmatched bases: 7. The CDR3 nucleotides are TGTGCCAGCAGCGCTAAGGGGGCCATGAACACTGAAGCTTTCTTT. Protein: CASSAKGAMNTEAFF. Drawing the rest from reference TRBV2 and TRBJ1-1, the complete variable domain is EPEVTQTPSHQVTQMGQEVILRCVPISNHLYFYWYRQILGQKVEFLVSFYNNEISEKSEIFDDQFSVERPDGSNFTLKIRSTKLEDSAMYFCASSAKGAMNTEAFFGQGTRLTVV.

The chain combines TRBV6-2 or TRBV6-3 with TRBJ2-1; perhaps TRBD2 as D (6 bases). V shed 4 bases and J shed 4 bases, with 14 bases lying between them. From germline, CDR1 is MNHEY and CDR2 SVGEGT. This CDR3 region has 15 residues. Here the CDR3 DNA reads TGTGCCAGCAGTTCCAGACTAGTTTCGTACAATGAGCAGTTCTTC. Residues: CASSSRLVSYNEQFF.

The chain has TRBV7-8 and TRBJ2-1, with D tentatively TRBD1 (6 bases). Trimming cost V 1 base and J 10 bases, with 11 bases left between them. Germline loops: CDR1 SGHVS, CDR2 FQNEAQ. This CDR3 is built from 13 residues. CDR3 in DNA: TGTGCCAGCAGCTTAGGGACAGCAAGGGAGCAGTTCTTC. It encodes CASSLGTAREQFF.

The CDR3 loop reads CASSLETGADSPLHF. For the CDR3, the DNA is TGCGCCAGCAGCTTGGAGACTGGGGCAGATTCACCCCTCCACTTT. The rearrangement joins TRBV5-1 to TRBJ1-6; a possible D gene is TRBD1 (5 bases). The CDR3 totals 15 residues. Trimming removed 0 bases from V and 8 bases from J, with 12 bases in between. Germline V CDR1 and CDR2: SGHRS, YFSETQ.

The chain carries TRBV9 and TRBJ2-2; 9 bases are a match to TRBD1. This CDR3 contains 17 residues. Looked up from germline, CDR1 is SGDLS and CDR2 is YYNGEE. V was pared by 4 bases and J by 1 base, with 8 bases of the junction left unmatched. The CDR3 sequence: CASSNPGQGLNTGELFF. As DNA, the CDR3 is TGTGCCAGCAGCAACCCGGGACAGGGATTGAACACCGGGGAGCTGTTTTTT.

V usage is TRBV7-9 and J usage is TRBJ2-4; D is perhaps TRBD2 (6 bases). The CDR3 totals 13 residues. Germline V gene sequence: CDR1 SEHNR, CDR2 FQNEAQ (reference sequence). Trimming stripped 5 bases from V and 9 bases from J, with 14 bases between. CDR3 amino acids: CASSRSGGSIQYF. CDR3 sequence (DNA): TGTGCCAGCAGCCGATCCGGAGGGAGCATTCAGTACTTC.

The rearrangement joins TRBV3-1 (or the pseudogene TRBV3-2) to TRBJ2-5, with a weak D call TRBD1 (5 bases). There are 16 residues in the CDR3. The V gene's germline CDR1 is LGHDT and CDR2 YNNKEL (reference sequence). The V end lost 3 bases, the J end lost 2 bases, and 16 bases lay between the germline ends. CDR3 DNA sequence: TGTGCCAGCAGCCACCGACAACAGGTGTATCAAGAGACCCAGTACTTC. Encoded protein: CASSHRQQVYQETQYF.

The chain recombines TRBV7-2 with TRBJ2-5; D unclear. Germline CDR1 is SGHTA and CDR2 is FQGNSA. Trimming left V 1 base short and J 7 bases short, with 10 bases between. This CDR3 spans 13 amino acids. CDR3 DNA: TGTGCCAGCAGCTTAGACTACCGAGGGACCCAGTACTTC. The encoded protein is CASSLDYRGTQYF.

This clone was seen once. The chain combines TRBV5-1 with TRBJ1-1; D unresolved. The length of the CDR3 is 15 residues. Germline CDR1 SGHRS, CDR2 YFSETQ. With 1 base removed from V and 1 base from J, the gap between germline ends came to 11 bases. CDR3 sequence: CASSLRAGKNTEAFF. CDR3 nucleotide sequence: TGCGCCAGCAGCTTGCGGGCGGGGAAGAACACTGAAGCTTTCTTT.

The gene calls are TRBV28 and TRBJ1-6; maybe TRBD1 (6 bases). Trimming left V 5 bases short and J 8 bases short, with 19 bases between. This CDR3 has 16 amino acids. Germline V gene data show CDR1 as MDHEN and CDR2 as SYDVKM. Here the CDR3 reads CASSTYSGTRYSPLHF. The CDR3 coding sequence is TGTGCCAGCAGTACATATTCCGGGACAAGATATTCACCCCTCCACTTT.

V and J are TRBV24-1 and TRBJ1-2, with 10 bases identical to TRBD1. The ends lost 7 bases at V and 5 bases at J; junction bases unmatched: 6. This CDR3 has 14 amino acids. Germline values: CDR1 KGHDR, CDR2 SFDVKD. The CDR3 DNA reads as TGTGCCACCAGGGACGGACAGGGGGGATATGGCTACACCTTC. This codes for CATRDGQGGYGYTF.

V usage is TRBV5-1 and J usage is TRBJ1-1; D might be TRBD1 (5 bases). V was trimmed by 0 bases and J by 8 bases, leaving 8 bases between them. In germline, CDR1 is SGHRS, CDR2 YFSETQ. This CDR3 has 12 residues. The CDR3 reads CASSLGRTEAFF. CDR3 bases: TGCGCCAGCAGCTTGGGTCGGACAGAAGCTTTCTTT.

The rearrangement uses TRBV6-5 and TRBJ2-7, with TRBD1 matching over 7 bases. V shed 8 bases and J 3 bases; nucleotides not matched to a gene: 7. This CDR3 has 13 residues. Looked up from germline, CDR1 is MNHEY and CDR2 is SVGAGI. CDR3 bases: TGTGCCAGCTCGGGACAGATTTACTACGAGCAGTACTTC. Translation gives CASSGQIYYEQYF.

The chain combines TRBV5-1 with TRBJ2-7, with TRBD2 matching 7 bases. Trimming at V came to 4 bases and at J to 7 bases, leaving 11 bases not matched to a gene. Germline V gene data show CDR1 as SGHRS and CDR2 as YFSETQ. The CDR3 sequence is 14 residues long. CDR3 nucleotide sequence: TGCGCCAGCAGCACGCTACAGCGGGGAGGGGAGCAGTACTTC. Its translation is CASSTLQRGGEQYF.

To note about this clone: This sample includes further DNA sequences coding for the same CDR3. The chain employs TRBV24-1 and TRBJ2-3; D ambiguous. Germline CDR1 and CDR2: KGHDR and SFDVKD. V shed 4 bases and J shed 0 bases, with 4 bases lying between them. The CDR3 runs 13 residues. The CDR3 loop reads CATSDPSTDTQYF. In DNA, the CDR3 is TGTGCCACCAGTGACCCTAGCACAGATACGCAGTATTTT.

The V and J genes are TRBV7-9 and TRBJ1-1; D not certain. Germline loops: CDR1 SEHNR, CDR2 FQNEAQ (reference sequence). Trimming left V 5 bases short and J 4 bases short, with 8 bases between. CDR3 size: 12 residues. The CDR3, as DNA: TGTGCCAGCAGCGTATCGGGCACTGAAGCTTTCTTT. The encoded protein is CASSVSGTEAFF. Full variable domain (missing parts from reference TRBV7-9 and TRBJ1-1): DTGVSQNPRHKITKRGQNVTFRCDPISEHNRLYWYRQTLGQGPEFLTYFQNEAQLEKSRLLSDRFSAERPKGSFSTLEIQRTEQGDSAMYLCASSVSGTEAFFGQGTRLTVV.

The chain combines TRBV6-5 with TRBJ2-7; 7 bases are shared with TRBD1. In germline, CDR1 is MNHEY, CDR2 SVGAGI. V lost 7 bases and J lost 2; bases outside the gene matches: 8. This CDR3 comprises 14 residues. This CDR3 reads CASNTRDRPYEQYF. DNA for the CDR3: TGTGCCAGCAATACCCGGGACAGACCCTACGAGCAGTACTTC.

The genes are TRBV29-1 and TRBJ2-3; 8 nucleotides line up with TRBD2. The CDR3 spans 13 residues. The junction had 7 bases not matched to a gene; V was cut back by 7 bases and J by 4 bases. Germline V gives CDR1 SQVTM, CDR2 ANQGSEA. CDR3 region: CSGSGTRADTQYF. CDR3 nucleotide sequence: TGCAGCGGCTCCGGGACTAGGGCAGATACGCAGTATTTT.